The clone carrying this T cell receptor beta chain was picked up one time. The CDR3 runs to 13 residues. Trimming removed 4 bases from V and 10 bases from J; junction bases left unmatched: 9. Germline V lookup: CDR1 SNHLY, CDR2 FYNNEI. This sample is part of a study of blood T cell repertoires in COVID-19. About the study: T cells, B-cell-depleted T cells, or PBMCs provided the cDNA or gDNA that served as material.

The data were produced by immunoSEQ multiplex PCR, yet TCRdb's version contains in-frame clones alone and is incomplete. In the table there are some 150,000 clones, 80% of which are singletons. The sequenced material came from peripheral blood. The rearrangement uses TRBV2 and TRBJ1-2; 7 positions match TRBD1. The receptor's source is a woman aged 45 to 65 with acute or convalescent COVID-19. CDR3 amino acids: CASSGQGLTYYTF. CDR3 sequence (DNA): TGTGCCAGCAGTGGACAGGGTTTAACTTACTACACCTTC. The full variable domain, completed using reference TRBV2 and TRBJ1-2, is EPEVTQTPSHQVTQMGQEVILRCVPISNHLYFYWYRQILGQKVEFLVSFYNNEISEKSEIFDDQFSVERPDGSNFTLKIRSTKLEDSAMYFCASSGQGLTYYTFGSGTRLTVV.